The clone carrying this TCR beta chain has at least ten counts. Volunteers at a blood bank in Maryland, USA, were the healthy controls. These data are taken from a study of neurological immune-mediated disorders. TCRdb re-derived calls from the 5' RACE reads in MiXCR, one entry per CDR3 protein. The sample lists over 65,000 distinct CDR3 sequences; 9.4% were seen once. This CDR3 has 15 residues. The ends were cut back, 1 base at V and 7 bases at J, with 13 bases in the middle. Germline CDR1 SEHNR, CDR2 FQNEAQ (reference sequence). The sequence came from a man in his forties or fifties in good health. Material: PBMCs. J is TRBJ1-4 and V is TRBV7-9; D ambiguous. CDR3 amino acids: CASSLVLAQSEKLFF. The CDR3 DNA reads as TGTGCCAGCAGCTTAGTTCTTGCACAGTCTGAAAAACTGTTTTTT.